This TCR beta chain was observed in a study of blood T cell repertoires in COVID-19. About the research overall: The United States, Italy and Spain provided the acute and convalescent COVID-19 samples. T cells, B-cell-depleted T cells, or PBMCs supplied cDNA or gDNA.

In germline, CDR1 is SNHLY, CDR2 FYNNEI. V shed 0 bases and J shed 4 bases, with 11 bases lying between them. This CDR3 has 15 residues. As handled by the study authors: It was from reference gene primer amplification that nucleated cell counts were estimated. Here immunoSEQ multiplex PCR was the method, and the copy in TCRdb shows in-frame clones only, minus some. V and J calls and clone size come straight from that table; D and trimming were deduced from the DNA. The sample has about 240,000 clones, about 80% seen once; the top ten hold roughly 2%. The TCR comes from a man aged 25 to 45 who had recovered from COVID-19. Sequencing was carried out using peripheral blood. The chain employs TRBV2 and TRBJ2-3; TRBD2 is a possible D gene (7 bases). Written as DNA, the CDR3 is TGTGCCAGCAGTGAAGCGGGGGGGCGTGCAGATACGCAGTATTTT. Protein product: CASSEAGGRADTQYF.